The rows below give T cell receptor beta chains drawn from one sample of a study of cytomegalovirus exposure and HLA in healthy donors. The method was immunoSEQ multiplex PCR; TCRdb's version includes in-frame clones alone and lacks a portion of them. The sample lists 150,000 to 170,000 clones, around 79% occurring once. Material for sequencing was PBMCs. The receptors were sampled from a man in his late teens or twenties in good health and CMV-seronegative. The CDR3 runs from the conserved cysteine through the conserved F or W. D genes are given only for firm matches. Some rows have no size entry. The others give once, few or many, or a class for an expanded clone.

D gene,V gene,J gene,clone size,CDR3 protein,CDR3 DNA
TRBD1,TRBV13,TRBJ2-7,NA,CASSSTGGNSYEQYF,TGTGCCAGCAGCTCGACAGGGGGCAACTCCTACGAGCAGTACTTC
NA,TRBV19,TRBJ2-5,few,CASSMGGRETQYF,TGTGCCAGTAGTATGGGGGGTCGAGAGACCCAGTACTTC
NA,TRBV21-1,TRBJ2-3,once,CALLRGTDTQYF,TGTGCCCTTCTCCGGGGCACAGATACGCAGTATTTT
NA,TRBV30,TRBJ1-4,NA,CAWTVGTQGVKLFF,TGTGCCTGGACCGTCGGAACCCAAGGGGTAAAACTGTTTTTT
TRBD2,TRBV7-2,TRBJ2-5,NA,CASSSSTSGGKTQYF,TGTGCCAGCAGCTCCTCGACTAGCGGGGGAAAGACCCAGTACTTC
NA,TRBV9,TRBJ2-7,NA,CASSVSGTASYEQYF,TGTGCCAGCAGCGTATCTGGGACTGCCTCCTACGAGCAGTACTTC
NA,TRBV19,TRBJ1-3,few,CASSISASSGNTIYF,TGTGCCAGTAGTATATCTGCTAGCTCTGGAAACACCATATATTTT
NA,TRBV5-1,TRBJ2-1,NA,CASSVNSEEQFF,TGCGCCAGCAGCGTGAATAGCGAGGAGCAGTTCTTC
NA,TRBV27,TRBJ1-1,NA,CASSLSGGRTEAFF,TGTGCCAGCAGTTTATCGGGGGGGCGGACTGAAGCTTTCTTT
TRBD1,TRBV2,TRBJ1-1,NA,CASSGTGGWTEAFF,TGTGCCAGCAGTGGGACAGGGGGTTGGACTGAAGCTTTCTTT
NA,TRBV10-3,TRBJ2-7,NA,CAISEPRSAFKQYF,TGTGCCATCAGTGAGCCACGGAGCGCCTTCAAGCAGTACTTC
TRBD1,TRBV7-2,TRBJ2-1,NA,CASSYRDRVNNEQFF,TGTGCCAGCAGCTACCGGGACAGGGTAAACAATGAGCAGTTCTTC
TRBD1,TRBV11-2,TRBJ2-1,few,CASSLEGQGYNEQFF,TGTGCCAGCAGCTTAGAGGGACAGGGCTACAATGAGCAGTTCTTC
NA,TRBV9,TRBJ2-7,once,CASSVAVGEHYEQYF,TGTGCCAGCAGCGTAGCGGTAGGGGAACACTACGAGCAGTACTTC
TRBD1,TRBV29-1,TRBJ2-7,NA,CSATGQGTYEQYF,TGCAGCGCAACGGGACAGGGGACCTACGAGCAGTACTTC
TRBD1,TRBV2,TRBJ2-2,NA,CASSVIQGAGELFF,TGTGCCAGCAGTGTGATACAGGGGGCCGGGGAGCTGTTTTTT
NA,TRBV4-3,TRBJ2-3,NA,CASSQGLDATDTQYF,TGCGCCAGCAGCCAAGGACTAGATGCCACAGATACGCAGTATTTT
TRBD2,TRBV29-1,TRBJ2-1,NA,CSVSTGGLGTSGRSYNEQFF,TGCAGCGTTTCCACAGGGGGACTCGGGACTAGCGGGAGGTCCTACAATGAGCAGTTCTTC
NA,TRBV2,TRBJ1-3,NA,CASSRRGNTIYF,TGTGCCAGCAGTCGCCGGGGAAACACCATATATTTT
NA,TRBV18,TRBJ1-4,few,CASSPGGGDEKLFF,TGTGCCAGCTCACCGGGCGGAGGAGATGAAAAACTGTTTTTT
NA,TRBV28,TRBJ2-5,NA,CASSTSTLGETQYF,TGTGCCAGCAGCACTAGCACCCTCGGGGAGACCCAGTACTTC
NA,TRBV29-1,TRBJ2-1,NA,CSVERLAAEQFF,TGCAGCGTTGAGAGGTTGGCGGCAGAGCAGTTCTTC
TRBD1,TRBV13,TRBJ1-2,NA,CASSSAGGMGYGYTF,TGTGCCAGCAGCTCCGCAGGGGGCATGGGCTATGGCTACACCTTC
TRBD1,TRBV10-3,TRBJ1-5,NA,CATAEGGRQPQHF,TGTGCCACGGCGGAAGGGGGCCGGCAGCCCCAGCATTTT
NA,TRBV2,TRBJ2-2,NA,CASSLTGLNTGELFF,TGTGCCAGCAGCCTGACAGGACTTAACACCGGGGAGCTGTTTTTT
NA,TRBV6-5,TRBJ2-3,once,CASSYIGGTDTQYF,TGTGCCAGCAGTTACATCGGCGGGACAGATACGCAGTATTTT
TRBD1,TRBV27,TRBJ1-5,NA,CASSRGQGPNSNQPQHF,TGTGCCAGCAGTCGAGGACAGGGACCAAATAGCAATCAGCCCCAGCATTTT
TRBD2,TRBV27,TRBJ2-2,NA,CASSQSPGLAGYTGELFF,TGTGCCAGCAGTCAGTCACCGGGACTAGCGGGCTACACCGGGGAGCTGTTTTTT
NA,TRBV27,TRBJ2-7,NA,CASSRVRGTTYEQYF,TGTGCCAGCAGCAGGGTCAGGGGAACAACCTACGAGCAGTACTTC
NA,TRBV5-1,TRBJ2-7,NA,CASSLVQGMSEQYF,TGCGCCAGCAGCTTGGTTCAGGGGATGAGCGAGCAGTACTTC
TRBD2,TRBV5-1,TRBJ2-3,NA,CASSLGGAGEIDTQYF,TGCGCCAGCAGCTTGGGGGGAGCGGGAGAAATAGATACGCAGTATTTT
NA,TRBV7-2,TRBJ2-4,NA,CASRGMGPQYF,TGTGCCAGCAGGGGGATGGGGCCTCAGTACTTC
TRBD1,TRBV7-9,TRBJ2-7,NA,CSGRQGEDEQYF,TGTTCCGGGCGACAGGGAGAGGACGAGCAGTACTTC
TRBD1,TRBV6-1,TRBJ1-2,NA,CASSETGQGYGYTF,TGTGCCAGCAGTGAAACGGGACAGGGTTATGGCTACACCTTC
TRBD1,TRBV5-1,TRBJ2-3,NA,CASSVRPGTGITDTQYF,TGCGCCAGCAGCGTAAGACCCGGGACAGGTATAACAGATACGCAGTATTTT
NA,TRBV30,TRBJ1-1,NA,CAWSGGTGLDTEAFF,TGTGCCTGGAGTGGGGGTACAGGTCTGGACACTGAAGCTTTCTTT
NA,TRBV11-2,TRBJ2-5,NA,CASSLGRETQYF,TGTGCCAGCAGCCTAGGGAGGGAGACCCAGTACTTC
NA,TRBV19,TRBJ2-7,NA,CATGQTSTNEQYF,TGTGCCACTGGACAGACATCGACAAACGAGCAGTACTTC
NA,TRBV21-1,TRBJ2-1,NA,CASSKGAVGRESYNEQFF,TGTGCCAGCAGCAAGGGAGCGGTGGGGAGGGAGTCCTACAATGAGCAGTTCTTC
NA,TRBV7-9,TRBJ2-3,few,CASSQLTGFGTDTQYF,TGTGCCAGCAGCCAATTGACAGGTTTTGGTACAGATACGCAGTATTTT
TRBD1,TRBV5-6,TRBJ1-2,NA,CASSWDRGPYGYTF,TGTGCCAGCAGCTGGGACAGGGGGCCATATGGCTACACCTTC
NA,TRBV5-1,TRBJ2-1,NA,CASSLYFRDEQFF,TGCGCCAGCAGCTTGTACTTTCGGGATGAGCAGTTCTTC
TRBD1,TRBV5-8,TRBJ2-6,NA,CASREQGSGANVLTF,TGTGCCAGCAGGGAACAGGGGTCTGGGGCCAACGTCCTGACTTTC
NA,TRBV6-1,TRBJ1-5,NA,CASVGGDLENQPQHF,TGTGCCAGCGTGGGCGGGGACCTTGAAAATCAGCCCCAGCATTTT
NA,TRBV10-3,TRBJ2-5,NA,CAISEGLKETQYF,TGTGCCATCAGTGAAGGACTGAAAGAGACCCAGTACTTC